This is a list of T cell receptor beta chains from one sample in a study of T cell changes during pregnancy in multiple sclerosis. Method: immunoSEQ multiplex PCR; TCRdb's copy keeps in-frame clones and lacks some. The repertoire consists of roughly 93,000 clones, with about 92% occurring once and the leading ten covering about 2.5%. The sample in question was peripheral blood, obtained after pregnancy. The receptor source for this set is a female donor in good health, enrolled as a control in a pregnancy study. Both conserved end residues are part of each CDR3. Fields, in order: D gene, J gene, clone size, V gene, CDR3 DNA, CDR3 protein. A D gene is named only where the DNA matches it firmly. Not all rows give a size; the values are once, few, many and, for expanded clones, a class.

NA TRBJ1-5 NA TRBV25-1 TGTGCCAGCAGTGAATCGGGGGGGATTGGCAATCAGCCCCAGCATTTT CASSESGGIGNQPQHF
TRBD1 TRBJ2-5 NA TRBV7-2 TGTGCCAGCAGCTCGCCGGGACAGGGTAAAGAGACCCAGTACTTC CASSSPGQGKETQYF
NA TRBJ1-1 NA TRBV7-6 TGTGCCAGCAGCCCTCCAGAGAACACTGAAGCTTTCTTT CASSPPENTEAFF
NA TRBJ1-4 NA TRBV7-9 TGTGCCAGCAGCTTTGGGCCCGGGCAGGGCCCATACCGGGAAAAACTGTTTTTT CASSFGPGQGPYREKLFF
NA TRBJ1-1 once TRBV9 TGTGCCAGCAGCGTAGTGTCCGGGGGGACTGAAGCTTTCTTT CASSVVSGGTEAFF
TRBD1 TRBJ2-5 NA TRBV14 TGTGCCAGCAGCCACAGGGGGGAGACCCAGTACTTC CASSHRGETQYF
NA TRBJ1-6 once TRBV9 TGTGCCAGCAGCGTAGATGGGACAAGCTCCTATAATTCACCCCTCCACTTT CASSVDGTSSYNSPLHF
NA TRBJ1-1 NA TRBV28 TGTGCCAGCAGCTCTCAGGGATACACTGAAGCTTTCTTT CASSSQGYTEAFF
TRBD1 TRBJ1-6 NA TRBV5-8 TGTGCCAGCAGCAAGAAAGGGGGCGCTGGGATAGTTTCACCCCTCCACTTT CASSKKGGAGIVSPLHF
NA TRBJ1-1 NA TRBV5-4 TGTGCCAGCAGCTTGGAAGGACAGCAGCAAGCTTTCTTT CASSLEGQQQAFF